This T cell receptor beta chain came from a study of CD8 T cells in ankylosing spondylitis. J lost 1 base, V lost 0 bases, and 3 bases had no gene match. There are 16 residues in the CDR3. Looked up from germline, CDR1 is DFQATT and CDR2 is SNEGSKA (reference sequence). Notes on the study in general: Disease-linked clones were reportedly significantly enriched in matched ankylosing spondylitis synovial fluid. Roughly eight highly homologous variants made up a TCR beta motif that seemed to typify ankylosing spondylitis blood.

A few counts support this clonotype. Its antigen is not identified. MiXCR was run by TCRdb on the 5' RACE reads, yielding one entry per CDR3 protein. The repertoire holds about 540,000 distinct CDR3 sequences, approximately 11% seen once, with approximately 6.2% in the top ten. V usage is TRBV20-1 and J usage is TRBJ2-1; 10 bases fit TRBD2. This sequence was found in a male donor with ankylosing spondylitis. Sample: blood, either unsorted or a sorted T cell fraction (not recorded which). CDR3 DNA: TGCAGTGCTAGAGATGGAGCGGGAGGGTCCTACAATGAGCAGTTCTTC. The encoded protein is CSARDGAGGSYNEQFF.